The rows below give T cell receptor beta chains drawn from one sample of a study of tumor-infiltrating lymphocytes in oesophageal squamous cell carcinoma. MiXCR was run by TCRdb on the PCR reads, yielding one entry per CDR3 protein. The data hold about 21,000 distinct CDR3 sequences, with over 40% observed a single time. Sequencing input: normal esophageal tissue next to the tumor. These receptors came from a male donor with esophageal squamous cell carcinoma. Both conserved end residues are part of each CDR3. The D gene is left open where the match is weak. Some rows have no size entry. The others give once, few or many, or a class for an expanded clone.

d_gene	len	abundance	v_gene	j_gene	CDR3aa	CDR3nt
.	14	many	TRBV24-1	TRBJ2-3	CATSVGDTTDTQYF	TGTGCCACCAGTGTTGGCGACACCACAGATACGCAGTATTTT
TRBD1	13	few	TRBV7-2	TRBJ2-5	CASSSNRGWEQYF	TGTGCCAGCAGCTCTAACAGGGGCTGGGAGCAGTACTTC
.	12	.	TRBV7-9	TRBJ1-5	CASSLTAQPQHF	TGTGCCAGCAGCTTGACAGCCCAGCCCCAGCATTTT
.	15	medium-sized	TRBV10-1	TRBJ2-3	CASDLGGGPSDTQYF	TGCGCCAGCGATCTAGGGGGAGGGCCGTCCGATACGCAGTATTTT
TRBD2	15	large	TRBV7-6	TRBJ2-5	CASSLGGRGQETQYF	TGTGCCAGCAGCTTAGGCGGGAGGGGACAAGAGACCCAGTACTTC
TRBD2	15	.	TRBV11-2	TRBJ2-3	CASSSLAASTDTQYF	TGTGCCAGCAGCTCGCTAGCGGCTAGCACAGATACGCAGTATTTT
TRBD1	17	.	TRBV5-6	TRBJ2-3	CASSARQGAAVADTQYF	TGTGCCAGCAGCGCGCGACAGGGAGCGGCGGTGGCAGATACGCAGTATTTT
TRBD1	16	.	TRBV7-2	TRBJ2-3	CASSSQGVKSTDTQYF	TGTGCCAGCAGCTCCCAGGGGGTGAAAAGCACAGATACGCAGTATTTT
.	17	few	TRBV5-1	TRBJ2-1	CASSLAVVPGVYNEQFF	TGCGCCAGCAGCTTGGCCGTAGTCCCAGGGGTCTACAATGAGCAGTTCTTC
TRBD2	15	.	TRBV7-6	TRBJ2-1	CASSLRLAGDGEQFF	TGTGCCAGCAGCTTAAGGCTAGCGGGAGATGGGGAGCAGTTCTTC
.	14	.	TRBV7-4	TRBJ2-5	CASSAQANAETQYF	TGTGCCAGCAGCGCCCAAGCGAATGCGGAGACCCAGTACTTC
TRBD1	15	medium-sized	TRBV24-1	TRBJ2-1	CATSEQTGGYNEQFF	TGTGCCACCAGTGAACAGACAGGGGGGTACAATGAGCAGTTCTTC
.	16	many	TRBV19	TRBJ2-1	CASSTRRQGPYNEQFF	TGTGCCAGTAGTACACGCCGCCAGGGACCTTACAATGAGCAGTTCTTC
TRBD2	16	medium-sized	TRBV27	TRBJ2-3	CASSSRLAGGTDTQYF	TGTGCCAGCAGTTCCCGACTAGCGGGAGGCACAGATACGCAGTATTTT
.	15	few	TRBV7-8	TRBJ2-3	CASSLVGIWADTQYF	TGTGCCAGCAGCTTAGTGGGGATATGGGCAGATACGCAGTATTTT
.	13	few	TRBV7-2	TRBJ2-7	CASSLGNFDEQYF	TGTGCCAGCAGCTTAGGCAATTTCGACGAGCAGTACTTC
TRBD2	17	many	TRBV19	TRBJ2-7	CASSWQIAGDDSYEQYF	TGTGCCAGTAGCTGGCAGATAGCGGGAGACGATTCCTACGAGCAGTACTTC
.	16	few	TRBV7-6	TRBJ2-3	CASSSPRGGASDTQYF	TGTGCCAGCAGCTCCCCTCGAGGCGGGGCTTCCGATACGCAGTATTTT
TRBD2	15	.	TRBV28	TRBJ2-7	CASSRIAGVGYEQYF	TGTGCCAGCAGCCGTATAGCGGGAGTGGGCTACGAGCAGTACTTC
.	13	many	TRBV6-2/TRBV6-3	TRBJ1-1	CASSYSNRPEAFF	TGTGCCAGCAGTTACTCGAACAGGCCTGAAGCTTTCTTT
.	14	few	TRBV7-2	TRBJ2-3	CASSLSGSTDTQYF	TGTGCCAGCAGCTTGTCGGGGAGCACAGATACGCAGTATTTT
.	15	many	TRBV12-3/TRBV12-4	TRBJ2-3	CASSWGTAGTDTQYF	TGTGCCAGCAGTTGGGGGACTGCAGGCACAGATACGCAGTATTTT
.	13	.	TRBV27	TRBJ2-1	CASSSAGSNEQFF	TGTGCCAGCAGTTCCGCAGGTTCAAATGAGCAGTTCTTC
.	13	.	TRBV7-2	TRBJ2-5	CASSFSVGETQYF	TGTGCCAGCAGCTTCAGCGTGGGAGAGACCCAGTACTTC
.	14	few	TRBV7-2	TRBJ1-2	CASSSYDTQDGYTF	TGTGCCAGCAGCTCATATGACACCCAGGATGGCTACACCTTC
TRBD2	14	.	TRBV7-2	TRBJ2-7	CASSLALATYEQYF	TGTGCCAGCAGCTTAGCACTAGCGACCTACGAGCAGTACTTC
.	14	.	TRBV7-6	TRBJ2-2	CASSLAGYTGELLF	TGTGCCAGCAGCTTAGCAGGGTACACCGGGGAGCTGCTTTTT
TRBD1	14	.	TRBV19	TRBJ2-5	CASSPSTGEETQYF	TGTGCCAGTAGTCCCTCGACAGGGGAAGAGACCCAGTACTTC
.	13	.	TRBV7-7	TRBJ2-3	CASSPKPTDTQYF	TGTGCCAGCAGCCCCAAGCCCACAGATACGCAGTATTTT
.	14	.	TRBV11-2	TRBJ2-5	CASSLGVEMETQYF	TGTGCCAGCAGCTTAGGTGTGGAGATGGAGACCCAGTACTTC
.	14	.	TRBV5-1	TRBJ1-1	CASTEGTGGSEAFF	TGCGCCAGCACCGAGGGAACGGGGGGTAGTGAAGCTTTCTTT
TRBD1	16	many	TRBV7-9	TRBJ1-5	CASSSTSTGLGQPQHF	TGTGCCAGCAGCTCAACCTCGACAGGGCTTGGTCAGCCCCAGCATTTT
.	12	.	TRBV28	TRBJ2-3	CASSFRADTQYF	TGTGCCAGCAGTTTTCGCGCAGATACGCAGTATTTT
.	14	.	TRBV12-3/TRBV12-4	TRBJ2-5	CASSLGGTQETQYF	TGTGCCAGCAGTTTAGGTGGGACCCAAGAGACCCAGTACTTC
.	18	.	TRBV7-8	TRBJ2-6	CASSLRGLDFSGANVLTF	TGTGCCAGCAGCTTACGAGGGCTGGATTTTTCTGGGGCCAACGTCCTGACTTTC
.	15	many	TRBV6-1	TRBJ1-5	CASSVIRGWNQPQHF	TGTGCCAGCAGTGTTATCAGGGGTTGGAATCAGCCCCAGCATTTT